One TCR beta chain is described in this entry. Its antigen is undetermined. Trimming removed 4 bases from V and 2 bases from J, with 24 bases in between. This CDR3 is 19 amino acids long. Germline assignment: CDR1 LGHNA and CDR2 YSLEER. This specimen comes from a study of cytomegalovirus exposure and HLA in healthy donors. General study results and limits: With high specificity and sensitivity, the classifier reportedly diagnosed cytomegalovirus status. According to an earlier analysis, most TCR beta V segments yielded productive rearrangements about 90% or about 30% of the time. Judged likely to be a sequencing artifact was a cluster of highly shared sequence variants.

With 60 Vbeta and 13 Jbeta primers, the PCR was carried out. TCRdb keeps only in-frame clones here, not all; method: immunoSEQ multiplex PCR. This sample has around 30,000 clones, with around nine tenths found just once. The sequencing sample was made of PBMCs. This chain joins TRBV4-3 and TRBJ1-5; perhaps TRBD1 as D (5 bases). The sequence came from a boy between 10 and 17 years old in good health and CMV-seronegative. The CDR3: CASSPGIFGAILGNQPQHF. CDR3 DNA sequence: TGCGCCAGCAGCCCAGGAATCTTTGGGGCGATATTGGGCAATCAGCCCCAGCATTTT.